The 22 T cell receptor beta chains given below trace back to one sample, sequenced in a study of CD8+CD57+ T cells in acquired aplastic anemia. For CDR3 and TCR beta VDJ profiling, genomic DNA was the template used. TCRdb reanalysed the reads using MiXCR and keeps one entry per CDR3 protein. The sample holds about 270,000 distinct CDR3 sequences, 56% seen once. Sequenced sample: sorted CD4+, CD8+, or CD8+CD57+ T cells (not recorded which) from PBMCs. The receptors originated from a human donor with severe aplastic anemia or a healthy control (not recorded which).

The sample holds many counts of this clonotype. The chain has TRBV4-3 and TRBJ2-1; 9 bases agree with TRBD2. This CDR3 is 16 amino acids long. The V segment lost 4 bases and the J segment 6 bases; nucleotides outside the gene matches: 10. CDR1 and CDR2 (germline): LGHNA, YSLEER. CDR3 DNA: TGCGCCAGCAGCCGCCGAGCGGGGGGCTCCCCCAATGAGCAGTTCTTC. Translating gives CASSRRAGGSPNEQFF.

V and J are TRBV25-1 and TRBJ2-3; D possibly corresponds to TRBD1 (6 bases). Germline V gives CDR1 MGHDK, CDR2 SYGVNS. This CDR3 contains 14 residues. The V gene lost 4 bases and the J gene lost 1 base, with 9 bases spanning the gap. The CDR3 here is CASSGRTGTDTQYF. CDR3 bases: TGTGCCAGCAGTGGGCGGACAGGCACAGATACGCAGTATTTT.

The gene calls are TRBV2 and TRBJ2-2, with TRBD2 matching over 10 bases. The germline CDR1 and CDR2 sequences are SNHLY and FYNNEI. The CDR3 length is 18 residues. Germline trimming cut 6 bases from V and 5 bases from J; bases unmatched to any gene: 15. CDR3 sequence reads: CASRKTGTIAGGTGELFF. CDR3 nucleotide sequence: TGTGCCAGCAGAAAGACAGGGACGATAGCGGGGGGTACCGGGGAGCTGTTTTTT.

This clonotype was observed many times. The rearrangement links TRBV7-9 to TRBJ2-5; no clear D gene. Germline CDR1 is SEHNR and CDR2 is FQNEAQ (reference sequence). This CDR3 is built from 13 residues. V was cut by 3 bases and J by 0 bases, with 5 bases left in between. DNA for the CDR3: TGTGCCAGCAGCTTGCGCGACCAAGAGACCCAGTACTTC. Protein sequence: CASSLRDQETQYF.

The chain is built from TRBV5-1 and TRBJ2-5; D unresolved. Between the trimmed V and J ends, which lost 2 bases and 1 base, there was a span of 9 bases. The CDR3 extends over 14 amino acids. Germline CDR1 and CDR2: SGHRS and YFSETQ. The CDR3 nucleotides are TGCGCCAGCAGCTTCTTTGGGCCCCAAGAGACCCAGTACTTC. Protein: CASSFFGPQETQYF.

CDR3 sequence (DNA): TGTGCCAGCAGCTTAGGAGCGGGGGGGCCGGATACGCAGTATTTT. Translating it yields CASSLGAGGPDTQYF. The V call is TRBV7-9, the J call TRBJ2-3, with TRBD2 matching over 10 bases. Germline values: CDR1 SEHNR, CDR2 FQNEAQ (reference sequence). Trimming took 1 base from V and 6 from J; bases not matched to a gene: 4. CDR3 length: 15 residues.

The genes are TRBV10-3 and TRBJ2-1; 12 nucleotides agree with TRBD2. Trimming removed 2 bases from V and 5 bases from J; junction bases left unmatched: 4. CDR3 length: 16 residues. Germline CDR1 and CDR2: ENHRY and SYGVKD. CDR3 coding DNA: TGTGCCATCAGTGAGCGGACTAGCGGGGCCCACAATGAGCAGTTCTTC. Its translation: CAISERTSGAHNEQFF.

The chain has TRBV20-1 and TRBJ1-1, with 8 bases fitting TRBD1. After removal of 6 bases from V and 3 bases from J, the junction contained 6 bases not matched to a gene. The CDR3 has 13 amino acids. Per germline, CDR1 DFQATT and CDR2 SNEGSKA (reference sequence). DNA of the CDR3: TGCAGTGCCGCCGGGACAGGCGACACTGAAGCTTTCTTT. Protein product: CSAAGTGDTEAFF.

The chain employs TRBV12-3 or TRBV12-4 and TRBJ1-4; no clear D gene. There are 13 residues in the CDR3. Trimming shortened V by 2 bases and J by 5 bases, and 6 bases separated the two germline ends. Written as DNA, the CDR3 is TGTGCCAGCAGTTTAAGATTGAATGAAAAACTGTTTTTT. Protein product: CASSLRLNEKLFF.

CDR3 bases: TGTGCCAGTAGTGAAGGACAGGGGGAATACGAGCAGTACTTC. Its protein is CASSEGQGEYEQYF. The chain uses TRBV19 and TRBJ2-7; 10 nucleotides match TRBD1. This CDR3 contains 14 residues. Trimming at V came to 5 bases and at J to 4 bases, leaving 5 bases not matched to a gene. Looked up from germline, CDR1 is LNHDA and CDR2 is SQIVND (reference sequence).

This clonotype was seen many times. V gene TRBV20-1 combines with J gene TRBJ2-7; 11 bases map to TRBD1. Germline lookup yields CDR1 DFQATT and CDR2 SNEGSKA (reference sequence). V was pared by 1 base and J by 6 bases, with 2 bases of the junction left unmatched. The CDR3 consists of 13 residues. CDR3 loop: CSARAGTGGEQYF. The CDR3 DNA is TGCAGTGCTAGAGCGGGGACAGGGGGCGAGCAGTACTTC.

This clonotype occurred many times. The chain joins TRBV24-1 to TRBJ2-3; 7 nucleotides align to TRBD1. This CDR3 spans 18 amino acids. The V gene's germline CDR1 is KGHDR and CDR2 SFDVKD. V gave up 9 bases and J gave up 1 base; unmatched junction bases: 18. For the CDR3, the DNA is TGTGCCACCTCCTCCCAACACCGACAGGGAAGGGGCACAGATACGCAGTATTTT. It encodes CATSSQHRQGRGTDTQYF.

As for this clonotype: The junction shows a germline mismatch at one end, possibly a read error. The V call is TRBV6-6, the J call TRBJ2-7; 10 nucleotides agree with TRBD2. Germline V gene lookup returns CDR1 MNHNY and CDR2 SVGAGI (reference sequence). The CDR3 consists of 13 residues. CDR3 in amino acids: CASFGTSAYEQYF. CDR3 DNA: TGCGCCAGCTTTGGGACTAGCGCTTACGAGCAGTACTTC.

This chain links TRBV7-3 with TRBJ1-5; possible D gene TRBD1, 5 bases. V shed 4 bases and J shed 1 base, with 11 bases lying between them. This CDR3 contains 15 residues. The germline V gene encodes CDR1 SGHTA and CDR2 FQGTGA. This CDR3 reads CASSSQGWSNQPQHF. DNA for the CDR3: TGTGCCAGCAGCTCTCAGGGTTGGAGCAATCAGCCCCAGCATTTT.

This clonotype appeared many times. The chain employs TRBV18 and TRBJ1-1, with D unresolved. Trimming removed 4 bases at V and 2 bases at J, with 11 bases between. This CDR3 comprises 14 residues. The V gene's germline CDR1 is KGHSH and CDR2 LQKENI. CDR3 protein: CASSQPSLNTEAFF. The CDR3 coding sequence is TGTGCCAGCTCACAGCCCTCGCTCAACACTGAAGCTTTCTTT.

As regards this clonotype: At one of its ends the junction is not consistent with the germline gene, which may arise from a read error. This chain joins TRBV20-1 and TRBJ2-2, with no clear D. The germline V gene encodes CDR1 DFQATT and CDR2 SNEGSKA (reference sequence). CDR3 length equals 12 residues. The CDR3 sequence is CSAKLYTGELFF. In DNA, the CDR3 is TGCAGCGCTAAGTTATATACCGGGGAGCTGTTTTTT.

This clonotype occurred once. The chain links TRBV19 to TRBJ1-1; a weak D match, TRBD1 (5 bases). Trimming stripped 6 bases from V and 4 bases from J, with 18 bases between. CDR3 length equals 15 residues. CDR1 is LNHDA, CDR2 SQIVND, per germline (reference sequence). CDR3 bases: TGTGCCAGTAGCCGATACGGGGGGACGGGCACTGAAGCTTTCTTT. Amino acid sequence: CASSRYGGTGTEAFF.

This clonotype was seen a few times. V is TRBV5-4 and J is TRBJ2-1, with D tentatively TRBD2 (6 bases). The germline V gene has CDR1 SGHNT and CDR2 YYREEE (reference sequence). The CDR3 contains 16 residues. Between the trimmed V and J ends, which lost 4 bases and 5 bases, there was a span of 19 bases. CDR3 DNA: TGTGCCAGCAGCCCAAAGCTGGGAGGAGGGCACAATGAGCAGTTCTTC. Residues: CASSPKLGGGHNEQFF.

This clonotype was seen a few times. The DNA for the CDR3 is TGCGCCAGCAGCCTACCGGGGGCGGGAGGGGATACGCAGTATTTT. As protein: CASSLPGAGGDTQYF. The chain couples TRBV10-2 to TRBJ2-3, with TRBD2 matching 9 bases. The CDR3 runs to 15 residues. Unmatched junction bases numbered 10, after V lost 6 bases and J lost 6 bases. Per germline, CDR1 WSHSY and CDR2 SAAADI.

This clonotype turned up a few times. The chain joins TRBV7-9 to TRBJ2-7, with D maybe TRBD2 (5 bases). The CDR3 loop spans 14 amino acids. Germline lookup yields CDR1 SEHNR and CDR2 FQNEAQ (reference sequence). V was clipped by 6 bases and J by 2 bases, with 14 bases between them. The CDR3 nucleotides are TGTGCCAGCAGTCACGAGGGTCCCCCCTACGAGCAGTACTTC. Amino acids: CASSHEGPPYEQYF.

In this sample, this clonotype turned up many times. V and J are TRBV27 and TRBJ2-7; perhaps TRBD1 as D (6 bases). Germline assignment: CDR1 MNHEY and CDR2 SMNVEV (reference sequence). Trimming cost V 7 bases and J 5 bases, with 18 bases left between them. The CDR3 loop spans 14 amino acids. The CDR3 sequence: CASKLAGASHEQYF. The CDR3 region has the DNA TGTGCCAGCAAGTTGGCAGGGGCAAGTCACGAGCAGTACTTC.

This clonotype has a count of ten or more. This chain joins TRBV6-5 and TRBJ2-7, with D hard to call. Germline CDR1 is MNHEY and CDR2 is SVGAGI. Deletions cut 6 bases from V and 3 bases from J, with 21 bases between. The CDR3 runs 16 residues. In DNA form, the CDR3 reads TGTGCCAGCAGCCAAGGGAACCGGGCCGCTGACTACGAGCAGTACTTC. This gives the protein CASSQGNRAADYEQYF.